The 14 T cell receptor beta chains below were found in one sample sequenced in a study of T cells in Graves' hyperthyroidism and ophthalmopathy (dated by TCRdb to between 2018 and 2021). Library method: multiplex PCR. Sequencing instrument: Illumina HiSeq 2000. The TCR beta CDR3 regions were amplified from RNA transcripts. For the first round of RT-PCR on the TCR CDR3, the HTBI primer set was used together with the Qiagen OneStep RT-PCR kit. TCRdb reprocessed the public reads (quality trimming at Q25 with fastp, clone calling with MiXCR) and kept in-frame beta chains. Entries are consolidated by CDR3 protein sequence, retaining the most common genes and DNA. Present in this sample are roughly 240,000 distinct CDR3 sequences, around 17% of which were seen just once. The ten largest clones capture about 29% of the sample. Input material: blood. The receptors stem from a young woman with Graves' ophthalmopathy.

This clonotype was picked up many times. This rearrangement joins TRBV5-6 to TRBJ2-2; maybe TRBD2 (6 bases). CDR3 length equals 15 residues. V lost 1 base, J lost 4 bases, and 11 bases lay in between. Germline CDR1 SGHDT, CDR2 YYEEEE. The CDR3 sequence is CASSLKLAVTGELFF. Here the CDR3 DNA reads TGTGCCAGCAGCTTGAAACTAGCTGTCACCGGGGAGCTGTTTTTT.

There are many counts of this clonotype. The chain uses TRBV3-1 and TRBJ1-1, with D possibly TRBD1 on 5 matching bases. Germline V gene lookup returns CDR1 LGHDT and CDR2 YNNKEL (reference sequence). There are 15 residues in the CDR3. The V and J ends lost 0 bases and 5 bases respectively, with 13 bases between them. The CDR3 DNA reads as TGTGCCAGCAGCCAAGATGGGGACGTGGATACTGAAGCTTTCTTT. It codes for CASSQDGDVDTEAFF.

The V and J genes are TRBV28 and TRBJ2-2; 11 bases are a match to TRBD2. CDR3 length: 16 amino acids. Germline V gives CDR1 MDHEN, CDR2 SYDVKM. After removal of 4 bases from V and 7 bases from J, the junction contained 8 bases not matched to a gene. Here the CDR3 DNA reads TGTGCCAGCAGTTCCATAGCGGGGGGGCCCATCGGGGAGCTGTTTTTT. It specifies CASSSIAGGPIGELFF.

This clonotype was counted many times. The chain combines TRBV5-6 with TRBJ2-7; tentatively, D is TRBD2 (6 bases). Per germline, CDR1 SGHDT and CDR2 YYEEEE. This CDR3 is 16 amino acids long. The germline V and J ends were trimmed by 1 base and 4 bases, with 18 bases remaining between them. The CDR3: CASSLWAAGTHYEQYF. CDR3 sequence (DNA): TGTGCCAGCAGCTTGTGGGCCGCGGGAACCCATTACGAGCAGTACTTC.

The rearrangement joins TRBV5-1 to TRBJ2-1; 8 nucleotides match TRBD2. V lost 0 bases, J lost 8 bases, and 4 bases stayed unmatched. There are 14 residues in the CDR3. Germline CDR1 is SGHRS and CDR2 is YFSETQ. CDR3: CASSLDGRGHEQFF. In DNA, the CDR3 is TGCGCCAGCAGCTTGGACGGGAGGGGACATGAGCAGTTCTTC.

Ten or more counts support this clonotype. V is TRBV5-1 and J is TRBJ1-1; tentatively, D is TRBD1 (5 bases). Germline V gives CDR1 SGHRS, CDR2 YFSETQ. The CDR3 contains 15 residues. Deletions cut 1 base from V and 1 base from J, with 11 bases between. CDR3 protein: CASSLTPGGNTEAFF. The CDR3 DNA is TGCGCCAGCAGCTTGACCCCTGGGGGGAACACTGAAGCTTTCTTT. Combining the CDR3 with reference TRBV5-1 and TRBJ1-1 gives the whole variable domain KAGVTQTPRYLIKTRGQQVTLSCSPISGHRSVSWYQQTPGQGLQFLFEYFSETQRNKGNFPGRFSGRQFSNSRSEMNVSTLELGDSALYLCASSLTPGGNTEAFFGQGTRLTVV.

V and J are TRBV19 and TRBJ2-1, with D unresolved. Looked up from germline, CDR1 is LNHDA and CDR2 is SQIVND (reference sequence). Trimming shortened V by 4 bases and J by 8 bases, and 21 bases separated the two germline ends. This CDR3 comprises 16 residues. The CDR3 region has the DNA TGTGCCAGTAGTAAACCGGACGCCCTAGGCGTGCATGAGCAGTTCTTC. Translated, it gives CASSKPDALGVHEQFF.

This clonotype was seen many times. The chain recombines TRBV27 with TRBJ2-2; 7 bases line up with TRBD1. V lost 5 bases, J lost 1 base, and 16 bases stayed unmatched. The CDR3 totals 19 residues. Germline CDR1 MNHEY, CDR2 SMNVEV (reference sequence). In nucleotides, the CDR3 is TGTGCCAGCAGTCCTAAGGGTGGGACAGTTCTCGTGAACACCGGGGAGCTGTTTTTT. Encoded protein: CASSPKGGTVLVNTGELFF.

The V gene is TRBV12-3 or TRBV12-4, the J gene TRBJ2-5; 8 bases match TRBD1. V lost 5 bases to trimming and J lost 5 bases; unmatched junction nucleotides: 7. This CDR3 contains 14 residues. The CDR3 DNA reads as TGTGCCAGCAGTCCGATGACAGGGGAGGAGACCCAGTACTTC. As protein: CASSPMTGEETQYF.

This clonotype was recorded many times. The CDR3 DNA reads as TGTGCCAGCAGTTTAAGGGCAGGGGGTCCCTACGAGCAGTACTTC. It codes for CASSLRAGGPYEQYF. The gene calls are TRBV12-3 or TRBV12-4 and TRBJ2-7; TRBD1 agrees at 7 bases. The CDR3 has 15 amino acids. J lost 2 bases, V lost 2 bases, and 6 bases had no gene match.

This clonotype was seen repeatedly, ten times or more. The CDR3 bases are TGTGCCAGCAGCGTAGAAGCGGTCGGCGAGATGACCCAGTACTTC. Residues: CASSVEAVGEMTQYF. The chain joins TRBV9 to TRBJ2-5, with a possible D match to TRBD2 (5 bases). The length of the CDR3 is 15 residues. From germline, CDR1 is SGDLS and CDR2 YYNGEE. V lost 0 bases, J lost 7 bases, and 16 bases lay in between.

As to this clonotype: A single base separates this from a much larger clone, so it may be a read error. The chain carries TRBV7-4 and TRBJ1-6; D unclear. Germline V CDR1 and CDR2: SGHVT, SQSDAQ. This CDR3 contains 10 residues. CDR3 nucleotide sequence: TGTACCATTCTCCGACCGCCCCTCCACTTT. The encoded protein is CTILRPPLHF.

This clonotype was picked up a small number of times. V usage is TRBV6-1 and J usage is TRBJ2-2; possibly TRBD2 for D (6 bases). Germline CDR1 reads MNHNS; CDR2 reads SASEGT. This CDR3 is built from 14 residues. Trimming pared 3 bases from V and 3 bases from J, leaving 8 bases between. CDR3 residues: CASSELAYTGELFF. CDR3 nucleotides: TGTGCCAGCAGTGAGCTAGCGTACACCGGGGAGCTGTTTTTT.

The gene calls are TRBV19 and TRBJ1-2; 12 bases agree with TRBD1. V was clipped by 8 bases and J by 7 bases; unmatched bases: 11. Germline assignment: CDR1 LNHDA and CDR2 SQIVND (reference sequence). The CDR3 has 15 residues. The CDR3 DNA sequence: TGTGCCAGTGCGGGACAGGGGGCGCGTATCTCTGGCTACACCTTC. It translates to CASAGQGARISGYTF.